The 15 T cell receptor beta chains reported below all come from one sample, sequenced in a study of blood T cell repertoires in COVID-19. Here immunoSEQ multiplex PCR was the method, and the copy in TCRdb shows in-frame clones only, minus some. The sample carries some 160,000 clones, under 90% recorded once. The sample was PBMCs or T cells enriched from blood (not recorded which). The receptors shown here come from a woman aged 55-69 years who had recovered from COVID-19.

The rearrangement uses TRBV10-3 and TRBJ2-5; TRBD2 agrees at 7 bases. The CDR3 is made up of 20 amino acids. Germline-derived CDR1 and CDR2 are ENHRY and SYGVKD. V shed 4 bases and J 0 bases; nucleotides not matched to a gene: 20. CDR3 coding DNA: TGTGCCATCAGTGGGCCGGGGACTAACCGGGACTCCCTGTACCAAGAGACCCAGTACTTC. Protein sequence: CAISGPGTNRDSLYQETQYF.

The CDR3 coding sequence is TGTGCCAGCAGTTCTCTCTCTTCTCGGACTAGCGGTCTTGACTACGAGCAGTACTTC. Its protein is CASSSLSSRTSGLDYEQYF. The chain is built from TRBV2 and TRBJ2-7; TRBD2 matches 10 bases. This CDR3 spans 19 amino acids. Germline loops: CDR1 SNHLY, CDR2 FYNNEI. J was trimmed by 3 bases and V by 5 bases; bases with no gene match: 19. Full variable domain (rest looked up from reference TRBV2 and TRBJ2-7): EPEVTQTPSHQVTQMGQEVILRCVPISNHLYFYWYRQILGQKVEFLVSFYNNEISEKSEIFDDQFSVERPDGSNFTLKIRSTKLEDSAMYFCASSSLSSRTSGLDYEQYFGPGTRLTVT.

The V gene is TRBV5-1, the J gene TRBJ2-7; a possible D gene is TRBD1 (5 bases). There are 14 residues in the CDR3. Per the germline V gene, CDR1 is SGHRS and CDR2 is YFSETQ. V was trimmed by 7 bases and J by 2 bases, leaving 16 bases between them. CDR3: CASRLTDTTYEQYF. CDR3 DNA sequence: TGCGCCAGCCGACTCACGGACACTACCTACGAGCAGTACTTC.

CDR3 amino acids: CASSQLVGGSYEQYF. In nucleotides, the CDR3 is TGTGCCAGCAGTCAACTCGTCGGCGGATCCTACGAGCAGTACTTC. This sequence joins TRBV6-5 and TRBJ2-7; D gene unclear. The CDR3 length is 15 residues. The germline V and J ends were trimmed by 5 bases and 1 base, with 15 bases remaining between them. Per germline, CDR1 MNHEY and CDR2 SVGAGI.

Regarding this clone: This CDR3 is also generated by other DNA sequences in the sample. This chain connects TRBV5-1 to TRBJ1-5; D not resolved. Germline lookup yields CDR1 SGHRS and CDR2 YFSETQ. The V gene lost 0 bases and the J gene lost 4 bases, with 5 bases spanning the gap. The CDR3 sequence is 13 residues long. Here the CDR3 DNA reads TGCGCCAGCAGCTTGGCCGGGAATCAGCCCCAGCATTTT. Its translation: CASSLAGNQPQHF.

For the CDR3, the DNA is TGTGCCAGCAGCACTCGGGACAGCTATGGCTACACCTTC. As protein: CASSTRDSYGYTF. The genes are TRBV5-6 and TRBJ1-2; 7 nucleotides agree with TRBD1. After removal of 4 bases from V and 4 bases from J, the junction contained 4 bases not matched to a gene. The CDR3 has 13 amino acids. The germline V gene has CDR1 SGHDT and CDR2 YYEEEE.

V usage is TRBV20-1 and J usage is TRBJ1-5; D ambiguous. CDR1 DFQATT and CDR2 SNEGSKA come from the germline V gene (reference sequence). This CDR3 has 14 residues. V was pared by 3 bases and J by 2 bases, with 11 bases between. CDR3: CSASTVSGNQPQHF. The CDR3 bases are TGCAGTGCTAGTACTGTTTCGGGCAATCAGCCCCAGCATTTT.

The rearrangement uses TRBV30 and TRBJ1-4, with D hard to call. V dropped 1 base and J dropped 1 base, with 13 bases sitting between them. CDR3 size: 16 residues. Germline lookup yields CDR1 GTSNPN and CDR2 SVGIG (reference sequence). CDR3 DNA sequence: TGTGCCTGGAGTGCGGCCGGAGGTGGAACTAATGAAAAACTGTTTTTT. Protein: CAWSAAGGGTNEKLFF. The full variable domain, its missing parts supplied by reference TRBV30 and TRBJ1-4, is SQTIHQWPATLVQPVGSPLSLECTVEGTSNPNLYWYRQAAGRGLQLLFYSVGIGQISSEVPQNLSASRPQDRQFILSSKKLLLSDSGFYLCAWSAAGGGTNEKLFFGSGTQLSVL.

The rearrangement links TRBV10-2 to TRBJ1-4; possible D gene TRBD1, 5 bases. Trimming shortened V by 0 bases and J by 8 bases, and 13 bases separated the two germline ends. The length of the CDR3 is 15 residues. Per the germline V gene, CDR1 is WSHSY and CDR2 is SAAADI. CDR3 nucleotides: TGCGCCAGCAGTGAGTCTCCCAGGGTGTGGGAAAAACTGTTTTTT. Translating it yields CASSESPRVWEKLFF.

In its sample, this clone was seen once. The chain uses TRBV5-4 and TRBJ2-1, with 11 bases fitting TRBD2. Germline V gene lookup returns CDR1 SGHNT and CDR2 YYREEE (reference sequence). The CDR3 length is 14 residues. V was pared by 1 base and J by 10 bases, with 4 bases of the junction left unmatched. CDR3 coding DNA: TGTGCCAGCAGCTTGATGGTAGCGGGGGGGGAGCAGTTCTTC. It yields the protein CASSLMVAGGEQFF.

In this sample, this clone turned up once. V and J are TRBV19 and TRBJ2-7; 7 bases fit TRBD2. V lost 0 bases and J lost 3; bases outside the gene matches: 5. Germline V CDR1 and CDR2: LNHDA, SQIVND (reference sequence). The CDR3 is 15 residues long. As DNA, the CDR3 is TGTGCCAGTAGTATAGATCCCGGGGGGATCTACGAGCAGTACTTC. The encoded protein is CASSIDPGGIYEQYF.

The chain recombines TRBV20-1 with TRBJ2-3; TRBD2 matches 10 bases. With V trimmed by 3 bases and J by 5 bases, 8 bases remained unmatched. Germline-derived CDR1 and CDR2 are DFQATT and SNEGSKA (reference sequence). This CDR3 is 15 amino acids long. CDR3 protein: CSASEERGGLDTQYF. CDR3 sequence (DNA): TGCAGTGCTAGTGAAGAGCGGGGGGGCTTAGATACGCAGTATTTT.

This sequence joins TRBV12-5 and TRBJ2-3; the D is unclear. The length of the CDR3 is 13 residues. Trimming cost V 1 base and J 3 bases, with 5 bases left between them. Per germline, CDR1 LGHNT and CDR2 FRNRAP. The CDR3 loop is CASGLGGTDTQYF. CDR3 coding DNA: TGTGCTAGTGGTTTGGGCGGAACAGATACGCAGTATTTT.

This chain links TRBV19 with TRBJ1-5; possibly TRBD1 for D (5 bases). CDR1 and CDR2 from the germline V gene are LNHDA and SQIVND (reference sequence). This CDR3 region has 16 residues. Trimming cost V 0 bases and J 5 bases, with 14 bases left between them. Written as DNA, the CDR3 is TGTGCCAGTAGTATAGAGGGCAGGGTGGTTGATCAGCCCCAGCATTTT. Amino acids: CASSIEGRVVDQPQHF. Full variable domain (rest looked up from reference TRBV19 and TRBJ1-5): DGGITQSPKYLFRKEGQNVTLSCEQNLNHDAMYWYRQDPGQGLRLIYYSQIVNDFQKGDIAEGYSVSREKKESFPLTVTSAQKNPTAFYLCASSIEGRVVDQPQHFGDGTRLSIL.

The chain joins TRBV7-2 to TRBJ2-5, with 9 bases that match TRBD2. Germline V CDR1 and CDR2: SGHTA, FQGNSA. V shed 2 bases, J shed 4 bases, and the junction held 8 bases outside the gene matches. This CDR3 has 16 residues. The CDR3 loop is CASSLFNLAGSETQYF. The CDR3 DNA sequence: TGTGCCAGCAGCTTATTTAATCTAGCGGGGTCAGAGACCCAGTACTTC.